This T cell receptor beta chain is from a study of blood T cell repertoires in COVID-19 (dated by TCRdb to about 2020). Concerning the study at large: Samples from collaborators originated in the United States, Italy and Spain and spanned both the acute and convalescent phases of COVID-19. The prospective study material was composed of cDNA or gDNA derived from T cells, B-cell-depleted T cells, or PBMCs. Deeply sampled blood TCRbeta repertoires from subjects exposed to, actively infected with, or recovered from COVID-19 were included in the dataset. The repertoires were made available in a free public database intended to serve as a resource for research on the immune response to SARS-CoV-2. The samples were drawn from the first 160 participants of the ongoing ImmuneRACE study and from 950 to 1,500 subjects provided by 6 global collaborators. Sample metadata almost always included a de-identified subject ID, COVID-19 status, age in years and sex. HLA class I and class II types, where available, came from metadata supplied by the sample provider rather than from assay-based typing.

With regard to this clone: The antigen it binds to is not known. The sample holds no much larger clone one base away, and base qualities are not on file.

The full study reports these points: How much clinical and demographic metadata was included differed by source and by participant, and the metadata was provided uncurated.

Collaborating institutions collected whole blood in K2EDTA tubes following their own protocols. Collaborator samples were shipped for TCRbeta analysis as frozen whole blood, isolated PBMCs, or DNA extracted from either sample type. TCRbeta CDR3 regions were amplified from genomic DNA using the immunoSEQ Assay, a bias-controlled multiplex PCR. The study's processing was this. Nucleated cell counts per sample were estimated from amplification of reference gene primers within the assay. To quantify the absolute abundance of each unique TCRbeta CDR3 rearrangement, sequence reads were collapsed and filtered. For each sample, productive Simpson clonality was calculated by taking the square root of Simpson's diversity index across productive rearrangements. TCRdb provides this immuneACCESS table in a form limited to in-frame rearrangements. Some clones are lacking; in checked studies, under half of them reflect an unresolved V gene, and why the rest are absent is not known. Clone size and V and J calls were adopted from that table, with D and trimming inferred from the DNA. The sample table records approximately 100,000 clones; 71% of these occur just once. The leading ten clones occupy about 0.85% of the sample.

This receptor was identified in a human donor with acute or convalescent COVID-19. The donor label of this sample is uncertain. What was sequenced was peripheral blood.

The CDR3 here reads CATSTLTPGLRETQYF. The DNA is as follows: TGTGCCACCAGCACCTTAACCCCGGGACTGAGAGAGACCCAGTACTTC. The chain uses TRBV15 and TRBJ2-5; TRBD2 could be the D gene, as 6 bases match. Trimming at the junction amounts to 4 bases on V and 4 bases on J, and the germline ends lie 19 bases apart. Spanning cysteine to phenylalanine, the CDR3 consists of 16 amino acids. The entry retains the CDR3 DNA only, 48 bases that are in frame from base 1. CDR1 and CDR2 (LNHNV, YYDKDF) derive from the germline V gene (reference sequence).